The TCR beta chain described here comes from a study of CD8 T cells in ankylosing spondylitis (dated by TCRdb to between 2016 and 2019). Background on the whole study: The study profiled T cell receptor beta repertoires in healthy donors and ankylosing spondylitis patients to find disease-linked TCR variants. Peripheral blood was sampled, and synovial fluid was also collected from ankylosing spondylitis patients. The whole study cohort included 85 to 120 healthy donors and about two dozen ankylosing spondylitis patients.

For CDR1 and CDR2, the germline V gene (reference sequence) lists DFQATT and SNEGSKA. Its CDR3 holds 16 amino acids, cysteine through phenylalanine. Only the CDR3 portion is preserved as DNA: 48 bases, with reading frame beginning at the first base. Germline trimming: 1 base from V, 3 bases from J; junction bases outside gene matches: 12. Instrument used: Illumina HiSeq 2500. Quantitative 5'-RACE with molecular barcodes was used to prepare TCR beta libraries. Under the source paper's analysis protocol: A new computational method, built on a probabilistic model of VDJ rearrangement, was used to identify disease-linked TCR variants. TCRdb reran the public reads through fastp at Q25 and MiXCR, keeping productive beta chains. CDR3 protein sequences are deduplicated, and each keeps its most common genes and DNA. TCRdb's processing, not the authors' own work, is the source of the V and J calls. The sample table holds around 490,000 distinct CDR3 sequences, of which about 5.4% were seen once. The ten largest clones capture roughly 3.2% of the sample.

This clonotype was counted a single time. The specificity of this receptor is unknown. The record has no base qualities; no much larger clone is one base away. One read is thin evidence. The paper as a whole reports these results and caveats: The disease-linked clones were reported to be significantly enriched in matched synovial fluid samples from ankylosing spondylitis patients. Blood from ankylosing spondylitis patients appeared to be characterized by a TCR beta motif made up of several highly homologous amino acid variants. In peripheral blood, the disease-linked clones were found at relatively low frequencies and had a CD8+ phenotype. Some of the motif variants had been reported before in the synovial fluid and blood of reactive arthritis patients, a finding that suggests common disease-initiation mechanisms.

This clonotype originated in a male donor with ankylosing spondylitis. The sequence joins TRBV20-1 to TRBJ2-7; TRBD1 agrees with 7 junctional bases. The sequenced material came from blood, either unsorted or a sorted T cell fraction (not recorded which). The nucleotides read TGCAGTGCTAGAGGGGGACGACCAGGGGGAAACTACGAGCAGTACTTC. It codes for CSARGGRPGGNYEQYF.